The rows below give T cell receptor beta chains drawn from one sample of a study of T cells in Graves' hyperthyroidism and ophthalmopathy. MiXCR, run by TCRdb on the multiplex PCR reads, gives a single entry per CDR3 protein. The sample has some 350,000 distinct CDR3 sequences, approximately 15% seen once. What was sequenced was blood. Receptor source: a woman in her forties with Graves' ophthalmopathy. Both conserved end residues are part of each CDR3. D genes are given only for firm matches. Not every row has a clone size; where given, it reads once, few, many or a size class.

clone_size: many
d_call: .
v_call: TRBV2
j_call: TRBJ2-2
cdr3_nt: TGTGCCAGCAGTGGGCTAAACACCGGGGAGCTGTTTTTT
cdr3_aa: CASSGLNTGELFF

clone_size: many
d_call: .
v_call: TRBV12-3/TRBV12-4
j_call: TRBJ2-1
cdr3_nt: TGTGCCAGCAGTTTAGGGTCCGGAGAGCAGTTCTTC
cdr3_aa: CASSLGSGEQFF

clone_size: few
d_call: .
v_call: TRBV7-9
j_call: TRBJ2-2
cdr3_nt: TGTGCCAGCAGACCGGGACACTCCACCGGGGAGCTGTTTTTT
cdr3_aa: CASRPGHSTGELFF

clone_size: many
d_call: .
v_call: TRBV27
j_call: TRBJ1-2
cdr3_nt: TGTGCCAGCAGCTTATCCCCCACCTTCTATGGCTACACCTTC
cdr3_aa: CASSLSPTFYGYTF

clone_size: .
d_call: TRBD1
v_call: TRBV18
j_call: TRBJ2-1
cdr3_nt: TGTGCCAGCTCAGAAATGAGGGGGCCGCATGAGCAGTTCTTC
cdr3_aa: CASSEMRGPHEQFF

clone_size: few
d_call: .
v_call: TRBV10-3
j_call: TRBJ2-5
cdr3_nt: TGTGCCACCGCCCCGGGGTCCACGGGGAGAGAGACCCAGTACTTC
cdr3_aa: CATAPGSTGRETQYF

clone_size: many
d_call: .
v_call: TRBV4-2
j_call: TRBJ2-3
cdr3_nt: TGTGCCAGCAGCCAAGATGCAGGGACAAATACGCAGTATTTT
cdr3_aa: CASSQDAGTNTQYF

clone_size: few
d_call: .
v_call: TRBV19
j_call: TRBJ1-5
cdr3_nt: TGTGCCAGTAGGAAACTCTCTACCCCGGGGTATCAGCCCCAGCATTTT
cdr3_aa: CASRKLSTPGYQPQHF

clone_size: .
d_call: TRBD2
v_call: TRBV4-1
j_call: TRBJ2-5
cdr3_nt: TGCGCCAGCAGCCCCAATAGCGGGGGGACCCAAGAGACCCAGTACTTC
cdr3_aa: CASSPNSGGTQETQYF

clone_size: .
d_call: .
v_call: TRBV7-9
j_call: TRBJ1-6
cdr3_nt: TGTGCCAGCAGCTCAGGACAAAATAATTCACCCCTCCACTTT
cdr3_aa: CASSSGQNNSPLHF

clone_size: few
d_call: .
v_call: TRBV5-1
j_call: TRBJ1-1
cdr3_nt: TGCGCCAGCAGCCCGGTAGTTGGTTTGGGGACTGAAGCTTTCTTT
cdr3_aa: CASSPVVGLGTEAFF

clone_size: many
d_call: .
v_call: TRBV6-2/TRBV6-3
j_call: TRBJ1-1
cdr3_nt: TGTGCCAGCAGGGAAAACACTGAAGCTTTCTTT
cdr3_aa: CASRENTEAFF

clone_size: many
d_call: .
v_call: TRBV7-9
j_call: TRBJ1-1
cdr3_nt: TGTGCCAGCAGCGAATCGGACAGCTCTGAAGCTTTCTTT
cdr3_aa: CASSESDSSEAFF

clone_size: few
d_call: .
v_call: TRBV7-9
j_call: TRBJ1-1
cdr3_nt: TGTGCCAGCAGCTCGGGACCGACAAGGACTGAAGCTTTCTTT
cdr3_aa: CASSSGPTRTEAFF

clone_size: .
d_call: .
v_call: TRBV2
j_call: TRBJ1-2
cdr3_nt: TGTGCCGGCAGCTCGCGGCCGCGGTCAGTCTATGGCTACACCTTC
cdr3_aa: CAGSSRPRSVYGYTF